These 4 T cell receptor beta chains came from one sample sequenced in a study of T-cell reconstitution after alpha-beta-depleted transplantation in children. The library targeted TCRbeta and was prepared with unique molecular identifiers. TCRdb re-called the PCR reads with MiXCR, one entry per CDR3 protein. The sample shows fewer than 550,000 distinct CDR3 sequences, about 10% of them seen only once. The starting material was PBMCs, obtained before TCRalphabeta/CD19-depleted stem cell transplant. The receptors derive from a child aged 2-9 years with inherited bone marrow failure, due to receive a stem cell transplant.

This clonotype was seen many times. The J gene is TRBJ2-1, the V gene TRBV20-1; D call uncertain. Germline CDR1 and CDR2: DFQATT and SNEGSKA (reference sequence). Trimming removed 0 bases from V and 4 bases from J, with 16 bases in between. CDR3 length: 16 amino acids. The CDR3 DNA sequence: TGCAGTGCTAGAGATAGAGTTTCTACTAATTACAATGAGCAGTTCTTC. Residues: CSARDRVSTNYNEQFF.

With respect to this clonotype: A much larger clone lies a single base off, so this may be a read error. The chain couples TRBV7-8 to TRBJ2-7; D might be TRBD2 (5 bases). This CDR3 has 13 amino acids. Per the germline V gene, CDR1 is SGHVS and CDR2 is FQNEAQ. CDR3 loop: CASSLRESHDQYF. The DNA for the CDR3 is TGTGCCAGCAGCTTACGGGAAAGTCACGACCAGTACTTC.

This clonotype was recorded at least ten times. CDR3 DNA: TGTGCCAGCAGCTTTAACAGGGCGGGCACAGATACGCAGTATTTT. It yields the protein CASSFNRAGTDTQYF. The V gene is TRBV5-8, the J gene TRBJ2-3, with D perhaps matching TRBD1 (6 bases). CDR3 length: 15 amino acids. Trimming took off 2 bases at V and 1 base at J, with 11 bases between the two ends. Germline V CDR1 and CDR2: SGHTS, YDEGEE.

Details on this clonotype: A single base separates this from a much larger clone, so it may be a read error. The chain carries TRBV5-1 and TRBJ2-7, with 10 bases fitting TRBD2. The V gene's germline CDR1 is SGHRS and CDR2 YFSETQ. The CDR3 sequence is 14 residues long. This chain's CDR3 is CASSFTSGNDEQCF. DNA of the CDR3: TGCGCCAGCAGCTTCACTAGCGGGAACGACGAGCAGTGCTTC. The entire variable domain, with the rest obtained from reference TRBV5-1 and TRBJ2-7, is as follows: KAGVTQTPRYLIKTRGQQVTLSCSPISGHRSVSWYQQTPGQGLQFLFEYFSETQRNKGNFPGRFSGRQFSNSRSEMNVSTLELGDSALYLCASSFTSGNDEQCFGPGTRLTVT.